These 13 T cell receptor beta chains originate from one sample sequenced in a study of OX40 agonist ivuxolimab in advanced cancers. TCRdb's copy holds only in-frame clones and misses some; the assay was immunoSEQ multiplex PCR. Of over 80,000 clones listed, about 90% are singletons. The specimen was CD4+ or CD8+ T cells sorted from blood, collected in a trial of the OX40 agonist ivuxolimab. All receptors come from an adult with an advanced solid tumor such as melanoma, head and neck, liver or kidney cancer.

The CDR3 loop is CASSVGGQFEAFF. As DNA, the CDR3 is TGTGCCAGCAGCGTAGGAGGGCAGTTCGAAGCTTTCTTT. The rearrangement links TRBV9 to TRBJ1-1; D remains unclear. The CDR3 spans 13 residues. Between the trimmed V and J ends, which lost 0 bases and 8 bases, there was a span of 11 bases. Germline CDR1 SGDLS, CDR2 YYNGEE.

The chain joins TRBV4-1 to TRBJ2-1; the match to TRBD2 covers 10 bases. Germline CDR1 MGHRA, CDR2 YSYEKL. This CDR3 comprises 17 residues. J was trimmed by 4 bases and V by 1 base; bases with no gene match: 7. In nucleotides, the CDR3 is TGCGCCAGCAGCCAAGGAGTGACTAGCGGGTCATACAATGAGCAGTTCTTC. It codes for CASSQGVTSGSYNEQFF.

This clone occurred once. The chain couples TRBV30 to TRBJ2-5, with TRBD2 matching 10 bases. With V trimmed by 5 bases and J by 1 base, 4 bases remained unmatched. CDR3 length equals 14 residues. The germline CDR1 and CDR2 sequences are GTSNPN and SVGIG (reference sequence). CDR3 sequence reads: CAWGGTSVQETQYF. As DNA, the CDR3 is TGTGCCTGGGGGGGGACTAGCGTCCAAGAGACCCAGTACTTC.

The rearrangement links TRBV29-1 to TRBJ1-1; D gene ambiguous. Per the germline V gene, CDR1 is SQVTM and CDR2 is ANQGSEA. There are 13 residues in the CDR3. V was trimmed by 5 bases and J by 3 bases, leaving 13 bases between them. The DNA of the CDR3 is TGCAGCGTTAACGAGTTTTCGGACACTGAAGCTTTCTTT. Its translation is CSVNEFSDTEAFF.

V is TRBV19 and J is TRBJ2-7; TRBD2 aligns across 10 bases. The CDR3 covers 15 residues. J was trimmed by 3 bases and V by 6 bases; bases with no gene match: 8. Germline CDR1 is LNHDA and CDR2 is SQIVND (reference sequence). CDR3 DNA sequence: TGTGCCAGTAGACTCGATAGCGGGAGGAGCTACGAGCAGTACTTC. Translating gives CASRLDSGRSYEQYF. The full variable domain, its missing parts supplied by reference TRBV19 and TRBJ2-7, is DGGITQSPKYLFRKEGQNVTLSCEQNLNHDAMYWYRQDPGQGLRLIYYSQIVNDFQKGDIAEGYSVSREKKESFPLTVTSAQKNPTAFYLCASRLDSGRSYEQYFGPGTRLTVT.

This clone has just one count. This sequence joins TRBV18 and TRBJ1-4; D is uncertain. V gave up 3 bases and J gave up 7 bases, with 15 bases separating them. Looked up from germline, CDR1 is KGHSH and CDR2 is LQKENI. The CDR3 is made up of 15 amino acids. CDR3 amino acids: CASSPRLAAVEKLFF. CDR3 sequence (DNA): TGTGCCAGCTCACCGAGGCTGGCGGCGGTTGAAAAACTGTTTTTT.

This clone was counted only a few times. The gene calls are TRBV29-1 and TRBJ2-7; D may be TRBD1 (6 bases). This CDR3 region has 12 residues. Trimming removed 7 bases from V and 0 bases from J, with 10 bases in between. Germline V gives CDR1 SQVTM, CDR2 ANQGSEA. DNA of the CDR3: TGCAGCGCCCGGACAGTCTCCTACGAGCAGTACTTC. Translating it yields CSARTVSYEQYF.

This chain connects TRBV30 to TRBJ2-2; TRBD1 might be the D (6 bases). The germline V and J ends were trimmed by 4 bases and 6 bases, with 15 bases remaining between them. The CDR3 extends over 14 amino acids. Germline values: CDR1 GTSNPN, CDR2 SVGIG (reference sequence). CDR3 DNA: TGTGCCTGGAACGTATTGACAGGACCCGGGGAGCTGTTTTTT. It translates to CAWNVLTGPGELFF. The entire variable domain, with the rest obtained from reference TRBV30 and TRBJ2-2, is as follows: SQTIHQWPATLVQPVGSPLSLECTVEGTSNPNLYWYRQAAGRGLQLLFYSVGIGQISSEVPQNLSASRPQDRQFILSSKKLLLSDSGFYLCAWNVLTGPGELFFGEGSRLTVL.

This clone has just one count. In DNA, the CDR3 is TGTGCCAGCAGCTTAAACACAATTAGCTACACCTTC. It specifies CASSLNTISYTF. The chain combines TRBV7-2 with TRBJ1-2; no clear D gene. Trimming took off 2 bases at V and 9 bases at J, with 10 bases between the two ends. This CDR3 spans 12 amino acids. CDR1 is SGHTA, CDR2 FQGNSA, per germline.

This sequence joins TRBV9 and TRBJ2-3, with 7 bases lining up with TRBD2. Germline V gene data show CDR1 as SGDLS and CDR2 as YYNGEE. The CDR3 sequence is 13 residues long. The V gene end was trimmed by 7 bases and the J gene end by 2 bases; junction bases not matched to a gene: 4. CDR3 protein: CASGRLATDTQYF. The CDR3, as DNA: TGTGCCAGCGGGCGACTAGCCACAGATACGCAGTATTTT.

The chain uses TRBV7-2 and TRBJ2-3; D unclear. CDR1 and CDR2 (germline): SGHTA, FQGNSA. The CDR3 is made up of 15 amino acids. Trimming removed 0 bases from V and 0 bases from J, with 7 bases in between. CDR3 sequence: CASSLAVRSTDTQYF. The CDR3 bases are TGTGCCAGCAGCTTAGCGGTCAGGAGCACAGATACGCAGTATTTT.

The V call is TRBV11-3, the J call TRBJ2-7; 10 nucleotides match TRBD1. CDR1 and CDR2 from the germline V gene are SGHNT and YENEEA. The CDR3 contains 15 residues. J gave up 4 bases and V 5 bases, and 8 bases lay outside the gene matches. The CDR3 here is CASSQGQGSWYEQYF. CDR3 DNA: TGTGCCAGCAGCCAGGGACAGGGGTCTTGGTACGAGCAGTACTTC.

CDR3 in amino acids: CASSVDRRENGYTF. DNA for the CDR3: TGTGCCAGCAGCGTGGATCGGCGGGAAAATGGCTACACCTTC. This rearrangement joins TRBV9 to TRBJ1-2; no definite D call. The CDR3 sequence is 14 residues long. Germline loops: CDR1 SGDLS, CDR2 YYNGEE. V gave up 2 bases and J gave up 6 bases, with 14 bases separating them.